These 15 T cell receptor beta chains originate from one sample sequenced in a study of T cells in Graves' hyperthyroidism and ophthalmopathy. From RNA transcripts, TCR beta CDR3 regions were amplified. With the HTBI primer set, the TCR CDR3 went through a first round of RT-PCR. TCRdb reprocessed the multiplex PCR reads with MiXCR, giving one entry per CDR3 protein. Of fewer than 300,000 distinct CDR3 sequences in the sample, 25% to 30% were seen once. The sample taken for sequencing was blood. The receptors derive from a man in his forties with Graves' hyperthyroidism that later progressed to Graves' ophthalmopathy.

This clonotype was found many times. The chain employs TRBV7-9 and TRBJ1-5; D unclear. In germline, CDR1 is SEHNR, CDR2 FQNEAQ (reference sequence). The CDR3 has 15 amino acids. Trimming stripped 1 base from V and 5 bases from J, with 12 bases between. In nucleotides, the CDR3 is TGTGCCAGCAGCTTAGGCTCCTTAGGAGATCAGCCCCAGCATTTT. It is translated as CASSLGSLGDQPQHF.

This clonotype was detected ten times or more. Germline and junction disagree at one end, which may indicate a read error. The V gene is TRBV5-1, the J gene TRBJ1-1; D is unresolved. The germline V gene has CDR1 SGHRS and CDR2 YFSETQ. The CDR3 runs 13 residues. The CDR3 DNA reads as TGTGCCAGCAGCTTAGGAGCGGACACTGAAGCTTTCTTT. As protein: CASSLGADTEAFF.

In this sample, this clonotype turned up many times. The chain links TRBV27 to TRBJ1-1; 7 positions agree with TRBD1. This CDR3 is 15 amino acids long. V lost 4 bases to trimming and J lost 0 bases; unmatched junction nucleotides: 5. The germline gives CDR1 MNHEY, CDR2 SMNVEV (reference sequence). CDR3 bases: TGTGCCAGCAGTTCCCCCGGGACAGTGAACACTGAAGCTTTCTTT. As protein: CASSSPGTVNTEAFF.

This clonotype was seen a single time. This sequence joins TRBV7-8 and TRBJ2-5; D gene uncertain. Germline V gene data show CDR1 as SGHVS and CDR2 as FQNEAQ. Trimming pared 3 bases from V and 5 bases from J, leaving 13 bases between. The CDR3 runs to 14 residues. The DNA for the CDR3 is TGTGCCAGCAGCTTTAATCAGTATCGGGAGACCCAGTACTTC. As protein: CASSFNQYRETQYF.

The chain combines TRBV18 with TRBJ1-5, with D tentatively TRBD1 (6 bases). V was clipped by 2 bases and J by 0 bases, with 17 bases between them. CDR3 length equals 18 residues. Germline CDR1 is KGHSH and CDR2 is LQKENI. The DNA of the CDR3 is TGTGCCAGCTCACCAAGGGACAAACCTAAACATAGCAATCAGCCCCAGCATTTT. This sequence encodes CASSPRDKPKHSNQPQHF.

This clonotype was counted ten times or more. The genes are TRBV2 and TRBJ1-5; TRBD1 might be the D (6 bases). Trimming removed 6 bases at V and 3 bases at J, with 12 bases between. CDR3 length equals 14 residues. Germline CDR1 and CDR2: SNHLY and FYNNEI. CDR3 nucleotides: TGTGCCAGCAGCAAACAGGGACACAATCAGCCCCAGCATTTT. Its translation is CASSKQGHNQPQHF.

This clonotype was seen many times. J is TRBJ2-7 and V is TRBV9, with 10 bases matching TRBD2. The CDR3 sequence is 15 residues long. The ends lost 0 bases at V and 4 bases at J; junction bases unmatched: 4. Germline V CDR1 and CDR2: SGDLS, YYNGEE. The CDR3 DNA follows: TGTGCCAGCAGCGTAGGGTCTAGCGGGAGTTACGAGCAGTACTTC. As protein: CASSVGSSGSYEQYF.

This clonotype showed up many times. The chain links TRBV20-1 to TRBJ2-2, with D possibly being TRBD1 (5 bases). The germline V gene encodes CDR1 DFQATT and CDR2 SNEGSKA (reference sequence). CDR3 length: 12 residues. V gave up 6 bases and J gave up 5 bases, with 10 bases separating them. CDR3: CSAGRITGELFF. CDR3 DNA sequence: TGCAGTGCGGGGCGGATTACCGGGGAGCTGTTTTTT.

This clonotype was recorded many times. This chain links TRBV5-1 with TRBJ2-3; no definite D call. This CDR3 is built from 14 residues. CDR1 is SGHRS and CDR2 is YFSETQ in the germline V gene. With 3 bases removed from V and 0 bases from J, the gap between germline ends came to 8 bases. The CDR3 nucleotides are TGCGCCAGCAGCTCCGGCCACAGCACAGATACGCAGTATTTT. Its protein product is CASSSGHSTDTQYF.

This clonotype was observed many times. CDR3 residues: CASRKDRGYSNQPQHF. For the CDR3, the DNA is TGTGCCAGCAGAAAGGACAGGGGGTATAGCAATCAGCCCCAGCATTTT. This sequence joins TRBV6-5 and TRBJ1-5, with 10 bases aligning to TRBD1. The CDR3 is 16 residues long. Germline V lookup: CDR1 MNHEY, CDR2 SVGAGI. The trim removed 6 bases at V and 0 bases at J, leaving 5 bases unmatched.

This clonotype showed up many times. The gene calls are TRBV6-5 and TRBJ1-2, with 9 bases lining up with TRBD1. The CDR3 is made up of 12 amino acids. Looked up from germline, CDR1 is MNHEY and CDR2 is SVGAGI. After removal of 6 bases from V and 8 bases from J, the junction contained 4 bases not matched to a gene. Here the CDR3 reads CASSRTGVGYTF. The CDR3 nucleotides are TGTGCCAGCAGCCGGACAGGGGTCGGCTACACCTTC.

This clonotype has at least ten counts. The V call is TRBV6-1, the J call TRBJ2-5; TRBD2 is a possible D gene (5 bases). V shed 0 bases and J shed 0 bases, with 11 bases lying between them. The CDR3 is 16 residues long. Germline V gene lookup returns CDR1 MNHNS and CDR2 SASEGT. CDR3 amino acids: CASSEAPRLNQETQYF. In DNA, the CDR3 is TGTGCCAGCAGTGAAGCGCCCAGACTAAACCAAGAGACCCAGTACTTC.

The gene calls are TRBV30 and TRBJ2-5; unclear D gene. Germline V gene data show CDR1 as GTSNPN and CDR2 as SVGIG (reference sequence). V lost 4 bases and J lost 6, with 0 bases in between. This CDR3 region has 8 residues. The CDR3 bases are TGTGCCTGGAAGACCCAGTACTTC. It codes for CAWKTQYF.

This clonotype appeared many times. In DNA form, the CDR3 reads TGTGCCACCAGTGATTGGAACCCAAACACCGGGGAGCTGTTTTTT. This gives the protein CATSDWNPNTGELFF. This chain connects TRBV24-1 to TRBJ2-2; D remains unclear. Germline CDR1 is KGHDR and CDR2 is SFDVKD. The CDR3 spans 15 residues. Trimming cost V 2 bases and J 2 bases, with 8 bases left between them.

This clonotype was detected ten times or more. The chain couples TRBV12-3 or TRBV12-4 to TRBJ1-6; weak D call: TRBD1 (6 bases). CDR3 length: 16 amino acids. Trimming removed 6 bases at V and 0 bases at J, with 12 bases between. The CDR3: CASSQQGSSYNSPLHF. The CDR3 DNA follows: TGTGCCAGCAGCCAACAGGGAAGCTCCTATAATTCACCCCTCCACTTT.